This T cell receptor beta chain was retrieved from a study of patients and donors after allogeneic stem cell transplantation. In its sample, this clonotype was seen many times. Using its own MiXCR run on the RT-PCR reads, TCRdb lists one record per CDR3 protein. Of approximately 20,000 distinct CDR3 sequences in the sample, about 5% were seen once. CDR1 SGHRS and CDR2 YFSETQ come from the germline V gene. V was trimmed by 4 bases and J by 0 bases, leaving 2 bases between them. The CDR3 is made up of 11 amino acids. The source of this sequence is a human donor who was either an allogeneic HSCT recipient or a stem cell or donor lymphocyte infusion donor (not recorded which). It is not recorded whose cells these are; they may come from a transplant donor. Material: blood, either unsorted or a sorted T cell fraction (not recorded which). The chain combines TRBV5-1 with TRBJ2-7; D not resolved. The CDR3 here is CASSGSYEQYF. In nucleotides, the CDR3 is TGCGCCAGCAGCGGCTCCTACGAGCAGTACTTC. The whole variable domain, filled in from reference TRBV5-1 and TRBJ2-7, reads KAGVTQTPRYLIKTRGQQVTLSCSPISGHRSVSWYQQTPGQGLQFLFEYFSETQRNKGNFPGRFSGRQFSNSRSEMNVSTLELGDSALYLCASSGSYEQYFGPGTRLTVT.